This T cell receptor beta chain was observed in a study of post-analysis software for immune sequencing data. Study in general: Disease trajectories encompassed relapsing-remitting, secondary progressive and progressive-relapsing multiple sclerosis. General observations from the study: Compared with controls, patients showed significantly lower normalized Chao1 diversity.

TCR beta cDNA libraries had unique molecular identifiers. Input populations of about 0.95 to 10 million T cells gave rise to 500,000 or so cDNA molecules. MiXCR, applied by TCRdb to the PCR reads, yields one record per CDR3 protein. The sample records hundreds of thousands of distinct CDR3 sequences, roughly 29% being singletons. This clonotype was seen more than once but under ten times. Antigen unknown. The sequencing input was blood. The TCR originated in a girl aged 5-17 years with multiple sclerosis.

The CDR3 here is CASSPARGRTSTDTQYF. The CDR3 DNA sequence: TGTGCCAGCAGCCCAGCCCGGGGCAGAACTAGCACAGATACGCAGTATTTT. This chain connects TRBV7-2 to TRBJ2-3, with D perhaps TRBD1 or TRBD2 (5 bases each). The V and J ends lost 5 bases and 0 bases respectively, with 18 bases between them. CDR3 length equals 17 residues. Germline assignment: CDR1 SGHTA and CDR2 FQGNSA.